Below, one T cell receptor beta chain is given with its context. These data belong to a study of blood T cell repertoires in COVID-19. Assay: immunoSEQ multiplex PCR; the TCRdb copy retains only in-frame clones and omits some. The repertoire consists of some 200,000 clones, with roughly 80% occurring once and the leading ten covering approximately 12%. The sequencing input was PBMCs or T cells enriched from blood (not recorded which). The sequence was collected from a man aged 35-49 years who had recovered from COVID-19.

This CDR3 reads CASSLALASGPYNEQFF. The CDR3 DNA follows: TGTGCCAGCAGCTTAGCGTTAGCTAGCGGGCCCTACAATGAGCAGTTCTTC. The chain couples TRBV7-9 to TRBJ2-1; the match to TRBD2 covers 8 bases. Unmatched junction bases numbered 6, after V lost 0 bases and J lost 2 bases. The germline V gene has CDR1 SEHNR and CDR2 FQNEAQ (reference sequence). This CDR3 has 17 amino acids.